This TCR beta chain was sequenced in a study of blood T cell repertoires in COVID-19 (dated by TCRdb to between 2020 and 2021). Study-level background: Samples covering the acute and convalescent phases of COVID-19 were provided by collaborators in the United States, Italy and Spain. The prospective study material was composed of cDNA or gDNA derived from T cells, B-cell-depleted T cells, or PBMCs. Subjects who had been exposed to COVID-19, were actively infected with it, or had recovered from it provided the deeply sampled blood TCRbeta repertoires that made up the dataset. The repertoires were released in a freely available public database meant as a resource for research on the immune response to SARS-CoV-2. Samples came from the ongoing ImmuneRACE study (first 160 participants) plus 1,254 subjects from 6 global collaborators. Nearly every sample came with metadata listing a de-identified subject ID, COVID-19 status, age in years and sex. HLA class I and class II types, where available, came from metadata supplied by the sample provider rather than from assay-based typing.

This clone was observed once. Its antigen remains unidentified. Base qualities are not provided; no much larger clone lies one nucleotide away. The research as a whole found: How much clinical and demographic metadata was included differed by source and by participant, and the metadata was provided uncurated.

Reading from cysteine to phenylalanine, the CDR3 counts 15 amino acids. Solely the CDR3 DNA is kept, with 45 bases framed from the first base. V has 0 bases trimmed and J has 4 bases trimmed; junction bases matching no gene number 4. CDR1 and CDR2 are read off the germline V gene as SGHDT and YYEEEE. The collaborating institutions used their own protocols to collect whole blood in K2EDTA tubes. For TCRbeta analysis, collaborators shipped samples as frozen whole blood, isolated PBMCs, or DNA extracted from either of those sample types. The immunoSEQ Assay, a bias-controlled multiplex PCR, was used to amplify TCRbeta CDR3 regions from genomic DNA. The authors' pipeline ran thus. Nucleated cell counts per sample were estimated from amplification of reference gene primers within the assay. To quantify the absolute abundance of each unique TCRbeta CDR3 rearrangement, sequence reads were collapsed and filtered. Productive Simpson clonality was computed per sample as the square root of Simpson's diversity index over productive rearrangements. This is the immuneACCESS table as TCRdb keeps it, with only in-frame sequences that have V and J called. A part of the clones is gone; compared with another copy, unresolved V genes explain less than half, and the rest is unexplained. V and J calls plus clone size are reproduced from that table; the DNA served to infer D and trimming. Within this sample are 210,000 or so clones, with roughly 86% of them counted one time only. In total, the top ten clones hold less than 3.5% of the sample.

Recombination connected TRBV5-6 to TRBJ1-5, and 7 bases in between align with TRBD1. The sequenced sample consisted of peripheral blood. The clonotype was recovered from a woman in her sixties with acute or convalescent COVID-19. The CDR3 protein sequence reads: CASSLGDRKNQPQHF. The DNA is TGTGCCAGCAGCTTGGGGGACAGAAAAAATCAGCCCCAGCATTTT. Full variable domain (CDR3 extended with the reference TRBV5-6 and TRBJ1-5 proteins): DAGVTQSPTHLIKTRGQQVTLRCSPKSGHDTVSWYQQALGQGPQFIFQYYEEEERQRGNFPDRFSGHQFPNYSSELNVNALLLGDSALYLCASSLGDRKNQPQHFGDGTRLSIL.